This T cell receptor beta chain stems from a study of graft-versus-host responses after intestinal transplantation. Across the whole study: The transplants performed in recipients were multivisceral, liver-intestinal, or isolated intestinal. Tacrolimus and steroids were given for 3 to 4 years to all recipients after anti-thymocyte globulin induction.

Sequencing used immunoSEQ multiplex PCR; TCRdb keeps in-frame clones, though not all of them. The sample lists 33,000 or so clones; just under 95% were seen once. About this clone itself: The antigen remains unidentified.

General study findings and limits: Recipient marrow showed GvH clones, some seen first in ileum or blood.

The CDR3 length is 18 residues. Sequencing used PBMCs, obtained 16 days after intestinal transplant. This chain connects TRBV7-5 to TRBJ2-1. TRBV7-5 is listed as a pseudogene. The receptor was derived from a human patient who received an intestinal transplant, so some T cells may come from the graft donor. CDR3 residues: CARSLGVGVDNSYNEQFF. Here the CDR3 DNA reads TGTGCCAGAAGCTTAGGGGTTGGGGTTGATAACTCCTACAATGAGCAGTTCTTC.